The next 9 T cell receptor beta chains were all read from a single sample in a study of blood T cell repertoires in COVID-19. Assay: immunoSEQ multiplex PCR; the TCRdb copy retains only in-frame clones and omits some. The repertoire holds 150,000 or so clones, with roughly 83% as singletons. Sequencing was performed on PBMCs or T cells enriched from blood (not recorded which). The source is a woman aged 55-69 years who had recovered from COVID-19.

The V and J genes are TRBV3-1 (or the pseudogene TRBV3-2) and TRBJ2-3; 8 nucleotides agree with TRBD2. The germline V gene encodes CDR1 LGHDT and CDR2 YNNKEL (reference sequence). The CDR3 sequence is 14 residues long. V lost 6 bases, J lost 6 bases, and 8 bases stayed unmatched. The CDR3 reads CASSRAGVEDTQYF. CDR3 in DNA: TGTGCCAGCAGTAGAGCGGGAGTTGAGGATACGCAGTATTTT.

The V gene is TRBV3-1 (or the pseudogene TRBV3-2), the J gene TRBJ1-1, with D unclear. The CDR3 is 11 amino acids. Germline V lookup: CDR1 LGHDT, CDR2 YNNKEL (reference sequence). The V gene lost 3 bases and the J gene lost 7 bases, with 6 bases spanning the gap. Here the CDR3 DNA reads TGTGCCAGCAGCCATCTCCTTGAAGCTTTCTTT. Its translation: CASSHLLEAFF.

Only a few counts were recorded for this clone. The chain combines TRBV11-2 with TRBJ1-2, with TRBD1 matching 8 bases. With V trimmed by 1 base and J by 8 bases, 6 bases remained unmatched. The CDR3 length is 14 residues. Germline assignment: CDR1 SGHAT and CDR2 FQNNGV. The CDR3 reads CASSLGAGGIGYTF. CDR3 DNA: TGTGCCAGCAGCTTAGGCGCAGGGGGCATAGGCTACACCTTC.

The chain employs TRBV7-9 and TRBJ1-1, with 7 bases matching TRBD1. Germline CDR1 and CDR2: SEHNR and FQNEAQ (reference sequence). J was trimmed by 0 bases and V by 8 bases; bases with no gene match: 9. The CDR3 contains 15 residues. CDR3 sequence (DNA): TGTGCCAGCGCGGTGGGGACAGTGGTGAACACTGAAGCTTTCTTT. This gives the protein CASAVGTVVNTEAFF.

Only one count was recorded for this clone. This sequence joins TRBV5-1 and TRBJ1-2, with D uncertain. CDR1 and CDR2 (germline): SGHRS, YFSETQ. The CDR3 is 14 residues long. The germline V and J ends were trimmed by 4 bases and 6 bases, with 16 bases remaining between them. The CDR3 loop is CASSPRQAGDGYTF. The CDR3 nucleotides are TGCGCCAGCAGCCCGAGACAAGCCGGGGATGGCTACACCTTC.

This sequence joins TRBV5-1 and TRBJ1-1; D remains unclear. The CDR3 totals 15 residues. V was cut by 0 bases and J by 4 bases, with 13 bases left in between. CDR1 and CDR2 (germline): SGHRS, YFSETQ. The CDR3 region is CASSLGTPPGTEAFF. Here the CDR3 DNA reads TGCGCCAGCAGCTTGGGGACTCCCCCTGGCACTGAAGCTTTCTTT.

The V and J genes are TRBV12-3 or TRBV12-4 and TRBJ1-5; D is ambiguous. The CDR3 extends over 13 amino acids. The germline V and J ends were trimmed by 5 bases and 2 bases, with 7 bases remaining between them. DNA of the CDR3: TGTGCCAGCAGTCGTATTGGCAATCAGCCCCAGCATTTT. Amino acid sequence: CASSRIGNQPQHF.

The chain couples TRBV30 to TRBJ1-1; a weak D match, TRBD1 (6 bases). The CDR3 runs to 13 residues. Between the trimmed V and J ends, which lost 3 bases and 3 bases, there was a span of 11 bases. Germline V CDR1 and CDR2: GTSNPN, SVGIG (reference sequence). Written as DNA, the CDR3 is TGTGCCTGGAGCGTATGGGGGCACACTGAAGCTTTCTTT. This encodes CAWSVWGHTEAFF.

The V gene is TRBV5-1, the J gene TRBJ1-1; 11 bases align to TRBD1. Germline CDR1 and CDR2: SGHRS and YFSETQ. The CDR3 is 15 residues long. The ends lost 4 bases at V and 4 bases at J; junction bases unmatched: 6. This CDR3 reads CASSGEGTGGTEAFF. The CDR3 DNA is TGCGCCAGCAGCGGGGAAGGGACAGGGGGCACTGAAGCTTTCTTT. Variable domain in full (rest from reference TRBV5-1 and TRBJ1-1): KAGVTQTPRYLIKTRGQQVTLSCSPISGHRSVSWYQQTPGQGLQFLFEYFSETQRNKGNFPGRFSGRQFSNSRSEMNVSTLELGDSALYLCASSGEGTGGTEAFFGQGTRLTVV.